This record looks at one T cell receptor (beta chain) sequence and its context. The antigen remains unidentified. This sample is drawn from a study of T cells in Graves' hyperthyroidism and ophthalmopathy. Study-wide findings and caveats: In the blood, most expanded thyroid clonotypes above 0.001 appeared as well. Ophthalmopathy was identified by the model a median roughly six months ahead of onset.

Thyroid ultrasound and orbital computed tomography, with clinical symptoms and serum thyroxine and TRAb, informed diagnoses. Germline values: CDR1 SGHAT, CDR2 FQNNGV. The CDR3 loop spans 17 amino acids. With 4 bases removed from V and 2 bases from J, the gap between germline ends came to 20 bases. TCR beta CDR3 regions were amplified from RNA. RT-PCR in the first round (using the HTBI primer set) targeted the TCR CDR3. TCRdb analysed the multiplex PCR reads with MiXCR anew, one entry per CDR3 protein. This sample has roughly 160,000 distinct CDR3 sequences; 8% to 9.5% occur once, and the top ten carry roughly a fifth.

Source material: blood. The receptor was isolated from a woman in her late teens or twenties with Graves' hyperthyroidism that later progressed to Graves' ophthalmopathy. The chain joins TRBV11-2 to TRBJ2-5; D possibly corresponds to TRBD2 (6 bases). DNA for the CDR3: TGTGCCAGCAGCTCGGACCTAGGGACTCCCGATCAAGAGACCCAGTACTTC. Translating it yields CASSSDLGTPDQETQYF.